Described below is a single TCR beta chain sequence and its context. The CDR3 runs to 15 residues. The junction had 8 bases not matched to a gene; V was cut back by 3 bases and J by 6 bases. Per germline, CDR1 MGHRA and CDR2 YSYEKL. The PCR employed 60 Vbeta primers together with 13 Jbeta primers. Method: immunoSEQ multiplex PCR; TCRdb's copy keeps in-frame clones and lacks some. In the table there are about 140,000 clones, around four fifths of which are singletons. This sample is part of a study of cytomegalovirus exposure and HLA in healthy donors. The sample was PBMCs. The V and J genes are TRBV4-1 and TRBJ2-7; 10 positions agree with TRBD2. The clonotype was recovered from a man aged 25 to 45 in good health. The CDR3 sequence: CASSHGTSANREQYF. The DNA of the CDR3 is TGCGCCAGCAGCCATGGGACTAGCGCAAACCGCGAGCAGTACTTC.